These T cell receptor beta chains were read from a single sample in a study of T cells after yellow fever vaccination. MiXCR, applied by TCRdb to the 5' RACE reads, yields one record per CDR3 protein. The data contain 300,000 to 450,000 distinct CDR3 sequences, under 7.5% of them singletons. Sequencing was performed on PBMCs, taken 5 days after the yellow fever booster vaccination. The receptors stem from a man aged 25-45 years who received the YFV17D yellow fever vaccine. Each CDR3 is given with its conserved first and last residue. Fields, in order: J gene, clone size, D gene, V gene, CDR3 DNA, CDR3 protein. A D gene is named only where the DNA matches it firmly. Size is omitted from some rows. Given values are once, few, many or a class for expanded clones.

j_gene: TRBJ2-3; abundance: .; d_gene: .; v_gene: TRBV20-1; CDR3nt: TGCAGTGCACGCGGACATGGGGGCACAGATACGCAGTATTTT; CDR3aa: CSARGHGGTDTQYF
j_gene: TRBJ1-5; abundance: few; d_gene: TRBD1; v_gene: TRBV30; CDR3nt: TGTGCCTGGAGCCACGACAGGGGAGGTCAGCCCCAGCATTTT; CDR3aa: CAWSHDRGGQPQHF
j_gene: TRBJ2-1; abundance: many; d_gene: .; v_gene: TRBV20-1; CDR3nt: TGCAGTGCTAGAGATCTTTTAGGTAACAATGAGCAGTTCTTC; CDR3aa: CSARDLLGNNEQFF
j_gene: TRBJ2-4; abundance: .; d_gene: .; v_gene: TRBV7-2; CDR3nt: TGTGCCAGCAGCCGTAGTAGCGGATCACTAGCCAAAAACATTCAGTACTTC; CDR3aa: CASSRSSGSLAKNIQYF
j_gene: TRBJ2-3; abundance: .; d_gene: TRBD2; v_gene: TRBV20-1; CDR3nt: TGCAGTGCTACCACTAGCGGGGGGAGCACAGATACGCAGTATTTT; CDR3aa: CSATTSGGSTDTQYF
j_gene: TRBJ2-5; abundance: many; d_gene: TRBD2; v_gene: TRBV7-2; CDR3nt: TGTGCCAGCACCCCGGGGTTAGCGGGAGGGGAGACCCAGTACTTC; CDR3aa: CASTPGLAGGETQYF
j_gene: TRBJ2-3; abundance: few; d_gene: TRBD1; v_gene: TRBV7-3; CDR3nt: TGTGCCAGCAGCCCAATCCCCGGGACAGGAAACACAGATACGCAGTATTTT; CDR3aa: CASSPIPGTGNTDTQYF
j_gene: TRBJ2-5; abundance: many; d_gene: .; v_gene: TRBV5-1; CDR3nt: TGCGCCAGCAGCTTGGGTCGAGGGGCGGAGACCCAGTACTTC; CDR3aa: CASSLGRGAETQYF
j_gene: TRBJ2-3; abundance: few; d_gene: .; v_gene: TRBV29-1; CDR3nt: TGCAGCGGGAGGGGCAGGGTTACAGATACGCAGTATTTT; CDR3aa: CSGRGRVTDTQYF
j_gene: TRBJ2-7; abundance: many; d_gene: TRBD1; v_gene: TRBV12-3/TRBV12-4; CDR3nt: TGTGCCAGCAGCGGCCGAGGGACAGGAGTTAACGAGCAGTACTTC; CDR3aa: CASSGRGTGVNEQYF
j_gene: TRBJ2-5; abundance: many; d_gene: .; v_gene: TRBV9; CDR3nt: TGTGCCAGCAGCGTCCTAGGGCTCAACCAAGAGACCCAGTACTTC; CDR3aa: CASSVLGLNQETQYF
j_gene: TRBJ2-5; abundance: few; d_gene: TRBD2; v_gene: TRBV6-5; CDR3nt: TGTGCCAGCAGTTACTCGGGACTACAAGAGACCCAGTACTTC; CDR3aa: CASSYSGLQETQYF
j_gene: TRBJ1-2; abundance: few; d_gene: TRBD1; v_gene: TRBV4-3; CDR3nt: TGCGCCAGCAGCCAAGATCGGACAGGGCAGGGCTATGGCTACACCTTC; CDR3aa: CASSQDRTGQGYGYTF
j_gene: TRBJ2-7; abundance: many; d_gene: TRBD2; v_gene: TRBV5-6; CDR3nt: TGTGCCAGCAGCGATACTAGCGGTTCCTACGAGCAGTACTTC; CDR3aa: CASSDTSGSYEQYF
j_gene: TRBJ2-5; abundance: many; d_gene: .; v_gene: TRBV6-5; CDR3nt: TGTGCCAGCAGTCCCCTTTTACGGGCGGGTGAGACCCAGTACTTC; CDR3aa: CASSPLLRAGETQYF
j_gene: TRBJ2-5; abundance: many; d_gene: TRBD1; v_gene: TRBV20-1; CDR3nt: TGCAGTGCTAGTGACAGGGGTCGAGGGGAGACCCAGTACTTC; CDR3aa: CSASDRGRGETQYF
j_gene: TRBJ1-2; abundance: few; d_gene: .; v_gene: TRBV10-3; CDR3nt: TGTGCCATCAGTGGGGCGAGGGTTGACTATGGCTACACCTTC; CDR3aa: CAISGARVDYGYTF
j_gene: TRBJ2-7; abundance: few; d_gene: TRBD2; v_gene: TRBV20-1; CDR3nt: TGCAGTGCTGACTACACTAGCGGGAGTGATGAGCAGTACTTC; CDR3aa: CSADYTSGSDEQYF
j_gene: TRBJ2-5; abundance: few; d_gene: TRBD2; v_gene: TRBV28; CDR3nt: TGTGCCAGCAGTCGGGGGGTTGGGGAGGCACTACAACGAAGGGAGACCCAGTACTTC; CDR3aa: CASSRGVGEALQRRETQYF
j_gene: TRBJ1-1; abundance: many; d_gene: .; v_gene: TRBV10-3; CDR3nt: TGTGCCATCAGCACCGTGGCCTCCCGGGCGGCTTTCTTT; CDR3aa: CAISTVASRAAFF
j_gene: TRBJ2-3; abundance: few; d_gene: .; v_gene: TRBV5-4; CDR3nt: TGTGCCAGCAGCTTGGGTCCTGGGCTTGGTACGCAGTATTTT; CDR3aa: CASSLGPGLGTQYF
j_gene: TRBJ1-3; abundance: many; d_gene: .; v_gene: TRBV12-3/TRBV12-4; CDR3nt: TGTGCCAGCACCCTAAGTACGGACACCATATATTTT; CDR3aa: CASTLSTDTIYF
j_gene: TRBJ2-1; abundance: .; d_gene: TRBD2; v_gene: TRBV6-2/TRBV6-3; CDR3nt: TGTGCCAGCGTTAGCGGGAGGTCCTACAATGAGCAGTTCTTC; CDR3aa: CASVSGRSYNEQFF
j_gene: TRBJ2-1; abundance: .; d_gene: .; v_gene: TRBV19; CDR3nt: TGTGCCAGTAGTATTTTGGTGTCAGCTTACAATGAGCAGTTCTTC; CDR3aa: CASSILVSAYNEQFF
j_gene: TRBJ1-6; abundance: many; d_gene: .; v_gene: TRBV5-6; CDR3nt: TGTGCCAGCAGCCCCGGACAGAACCATAATTCACCCCTCCACTTT; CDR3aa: CASSPGQNHNSPLHF
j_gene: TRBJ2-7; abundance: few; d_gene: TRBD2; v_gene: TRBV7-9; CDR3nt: TGTGCCAGCAGCTTATTTGGCGGGAGGGCCTACGAGCAGTACTTC; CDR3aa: CASSLFGGRAYEQYF
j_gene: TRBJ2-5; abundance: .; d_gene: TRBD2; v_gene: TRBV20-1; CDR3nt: TGCAGTTTGCTAGCGGGAGAGGTGGAGACCCAGTACTTC; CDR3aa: CSLLAGEVETQYF